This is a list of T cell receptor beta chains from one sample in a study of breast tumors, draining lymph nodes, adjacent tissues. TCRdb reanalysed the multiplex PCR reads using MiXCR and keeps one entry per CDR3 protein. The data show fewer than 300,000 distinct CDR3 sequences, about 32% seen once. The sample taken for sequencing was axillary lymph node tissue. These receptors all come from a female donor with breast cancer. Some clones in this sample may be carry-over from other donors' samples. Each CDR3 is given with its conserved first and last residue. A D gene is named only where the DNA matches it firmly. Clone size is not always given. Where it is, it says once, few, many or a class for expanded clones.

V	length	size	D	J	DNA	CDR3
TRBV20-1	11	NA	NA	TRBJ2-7	TGCAGTGGGGACTCGGGATACGAGCAGTACTTC	CSGDSGYEQYF
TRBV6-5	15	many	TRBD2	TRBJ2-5	TGTGCCAGCAGCGGGACTAGCGGGAGGAAAGAGACCCAGTACTTC	CASSGTSGRKETQYF
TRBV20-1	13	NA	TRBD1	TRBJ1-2	TGCAGTGCTAGGGGACAGGGGAGGGATGGCTACACCTTC	CSARGQGRDGYTF
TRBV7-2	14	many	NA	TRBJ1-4	TGTGCCAGCAGCCTTTTTGGGGGAAATGAAAAACTGTTTTTT	CASSLFGGNEKLFF
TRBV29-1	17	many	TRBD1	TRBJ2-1	TGCAGCGTTGTTGAGCCTAGGGTCAGGTACAGGGGCAATGAGCAGTTCTTC	CSVVEPRVRYRGNEQFF
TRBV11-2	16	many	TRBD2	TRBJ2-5	TGTGCCAGCAGTCAAACTAGCGGGCGACGTTTTGAGACCCAGTACTTC	CASSQTSGRRFETQYF
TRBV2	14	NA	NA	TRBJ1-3	TGTGCCAGCAGTCGACAGGCTGGCGGAAACACCATATATTTT	CASSRQAGGNTIYF
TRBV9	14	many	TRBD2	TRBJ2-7	TGTGCCAGCAGCATCGGGAGGGCCGGTGACGAGCAGTACTTC	CASSIGRAGDEQYF
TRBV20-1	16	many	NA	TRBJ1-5	TGCAGTGCTAGAGATCTAGGGACTTTTAGCAATCAGCCCCAGCATTTT	CSARDLGTFSNQPQHF
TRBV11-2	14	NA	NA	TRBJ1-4	TGTGCCAGCAGCTATAGCGGGGCGCTTGAAAAACTGTTTTTT	CASSYSGALEKLFF
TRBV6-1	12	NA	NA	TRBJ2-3	TGTGCCAGCAGTGAACAGGGAGATACGCAGTATTTT	CASSEQGDTQYF